The clone carrying this T cell receptor (beta chain) was counted between two and nine times. This sample was included in a study of T cells in Graves' hyperthyroidism and ophthalmopathy. Amplified regions were TCR beta CDR3 sequences from RNA transcripts. First-round RT-PCR of the TCR CDR3 relied on the HTBI primer set. TCRdb fed the multiplex PCR reads into MiXCR, producing one record per CDR3 protein. The table has approximately 530,000 distinct CDR3 sequences, around 20% seen once. Germline V gene lookup returns CDR1 SNHLY and CDR2 FYNNEI. The germline V and J ends were trimmed by 6 bases and 2 bases, with 4 bases remaining between them. This CDR3 has 11 amino acids.

Sequenced input: blood. The receptor's source is a man aged 40-50 years with Graves' ophthalmopathy. The chain couples TRBV2 to TRBJ1-2; no clear D gene. The CDR3 DNA reads as TGTGCCAGCAGAGAAAACTATGGCTACACCTTC. Translation: CASRENYGYTF.